Following are 11 T cell receptor beta chains from one sample sequenced in a study of post-analysis software for immune sequencing data. Their specific antigens are unknown. Points from the study as a whole: About five TRBV segments were more frequent in patients than controls; TRBV5-6, TRBV5-1 and TRBV20-1 belonged to this group.

The authors incorporated unique molecular identifiers into the TCR beta cDNA libraries. TCRdb passed the PCR reads through MiXCR, listing each CDR3 protein once. The data show about 820,000 distinct CDR3 sequences, approximately 50% seen once. Sequenced: blood. The source is a girl aged 5-17 years with multiple sclerosis.

The chain links TRBV5-1 to TRBJ2-1; TRBD2 aligns across 13 bases. V shed 4 bases, J shed 2 bases, and the junction held 6 bases outside the gene matches. The CDR3 sequence is 17 residues long. CDR1 is SGHRS, CDR2 YFSETQ, per germline. The CDR3 bases are TGCGCCAGCAGCCATAGACTAGCGGGGGGCCCCTACAATGAGCAGTTCTTC. Protein: CASSHRLAGGPYNEQFF.

In its sample, this clonotype was seen a few times. The chain combines TRBV5-1 with TRBJ2-6; possible D gene TRBD1, 6 bases. This CDR3 contains 18 residues. Germline V gene sequence: CDR1 SGHRS, CDR2 YFSETQ. The V end lost 4 bases, the J end lost 0 bases, and 17 bases lay between the germline ends. The chain's CDR3 is CASSHLKQGSSGANVLTF. In DNA, the CDR3 is TGCGCCAGCAGCCACCTTAAACAGGGCTCCTCTGGGGCCAACGTCCTGACTTTC.

V and J are TRBV6-1 and TRBJ2-3, with 14 bases that match TRBD2. The ends lost 6 bases at V and 12 bases at J; junction bases unmatched: 17. The CDR3 is 17 amino acids. CDR1 is MNHNS, CDR2 SASEGT, per germline. CDR3 in DNA: TGTGCCAGCAGGCGCCTCCCCGGGACTAGCGGGGGCCCAGCCCAGTATTTT. This sequence encodes CASRRLPGTSGGPAQYF.

With respect to this clonotype: At one of its ends the junction is not consistent with the germline gene, which may arise from a read error. V and J are TRBV20-1 and TRBJ1-5, with TRBD1 as a possible D gene (5 bases). The germline CDR1 and CDR2 sequences are DFQATT and SNEGSKA (reference sequence). CDR3 size: 13 residues. CDR3 amino acids: CSARDISTQPQHF. For the CDR3, the DNA is TGCAGTGCTAGGGACATTAGCACTCAGCCCCAGCATTTT.

The V call is TRBV29-1, the J call TRBJ1-2; 8 bases line up with TRBD1. The junction had 4 bases not matched to a gene; V was cut back by 6 bases and J by 1 base. The germline CDR1 and CDR2 sequences are SQVTM and ANQGSEA. The CDR3 has 13 residues. The CDR3 protein is CSVGTGLNYGYTF. The CDR3 DNA sequence: TGCAGCGTGGGGACAGGACTTAACTATGGCTACACCTTC.

The chain carries TRBV2 and TRBJ1-6, with D hard to call. The CDR3 has 18 amino acids. Germline CDR1 is SNHLY and CDR2 is FYNNEI. Trimming left V 5 bases short and J 0 bases short, with 17 bases between. The DNA of the CDR3 is TGTGCCAGCAGTTCTGTAAACAGTGGGAGCTCCTATAATTCACCCCTCCACTTT. This sequence encodes CASSSVNSGSSYNSPLHF.

The chain recombines TRBV4-2 with TRBJ2-5; 7 bases line up with TRBD2. TRBJ2-7 explains the end of the DNA better; the J call may be wrong. The V gene's germline CDR1 is LGHNA and CDR2 YNFKEQ. The CDR3 contains 15 residues. The CDR3 DNA reads TGTGCCAGCAGCCAAGGTACTAGCGTCACCTACGAGCAGTACTTC. It specifies CASSQGTSVTYEQYF.

With regard to this clonotype: No conserved phenylalanine or tryptophan is present at the end of the CDR3, so a read error is the likely explanation. The chain has TRBV7-2 and TRBJ2-2; D is perhaps TRBD1 or TRBD2 (5 bases each). The CDR3 is 13 amino acids. CDR1 SGHTA and CDR2 FQGNSA come from the germline V gene. The CDR3 loop reads CAVGGVNTGELFC. The DNA of the CDR3 is TGTGCGGTTGGGGGTGTGAACACCGGGGAGCTGTTTTGT.

This clonotype was counted only a few times. This chain uses TRBV5-1 with TRBJ2-7; the match to TRBD1 covers 7 bases. Germline values: CDR1 SGHRS, CDR2 YFSETQ. The junction had 6 bases not matched to a gene; V was cut back by 0 bases and J by 0 bases. This CDR3 is built from 16 residues. The CDR3 reads CASSLGLGTDSYEQYF. CDR3 coding DNA: TGCGCCAGCAGCTTGGGGCTAGGGACAGACTCCTACGAGCAGTACTTC.

The chain has TRBV6-6 and TRBJ2-4; D is ambiguous. Germline CDR1 and CDR2: MNHNY and SVGAGI (reference sequence). The CDR3 runs to 15 residues. The ends were cut back, 4 bases at V and 0 bases at J, with 10 bases in the middle. The CDR3 sequence: CASSSERLAKNIQYF. In DNA form, the CDR3 reads TGTGCCAGCAGTTCGGAGAGGCTAGCCAAAAACATTCAGTACTTC.

This clonotype appeared a few times. The rearrangement joins TRBV7-9 to TRBJ2-3; D unresolved. CDR1 SEHNR and CDR2 FQNEAQ come from the germline V gene (reference sequence). V was shortened by 1 base and J by 5 bases, with 10 bases between the two germline ends. The length of the CDR3 is 14 residues. CDR3 coding DNA: TGTGCCAGCAGCTTAGGGCCAACGGGAGATACGCAGTATTTT. The encoded protein is CASSLGPTGDTQYF.